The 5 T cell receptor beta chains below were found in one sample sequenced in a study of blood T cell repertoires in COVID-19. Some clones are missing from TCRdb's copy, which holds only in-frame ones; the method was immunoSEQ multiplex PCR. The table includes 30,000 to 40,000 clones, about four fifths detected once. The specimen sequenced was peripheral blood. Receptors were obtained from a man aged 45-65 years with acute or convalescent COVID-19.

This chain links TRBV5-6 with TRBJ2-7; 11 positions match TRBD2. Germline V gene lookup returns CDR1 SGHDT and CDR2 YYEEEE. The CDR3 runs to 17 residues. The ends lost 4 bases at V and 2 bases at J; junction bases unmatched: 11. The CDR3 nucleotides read TGTGCCAGCAGCGGAGCCGGGACTAGCGGCGAGACCTACGAGCAGTACTTC. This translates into CASSGAGTSGETYEQYF.

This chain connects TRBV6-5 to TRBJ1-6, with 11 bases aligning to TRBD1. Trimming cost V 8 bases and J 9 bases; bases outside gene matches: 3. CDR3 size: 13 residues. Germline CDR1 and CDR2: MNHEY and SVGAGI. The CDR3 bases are TGTGCCAGCGGGACAGGGGGAGCTTCACCCCTCCACTTT. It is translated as CASGTGGASPLHF.

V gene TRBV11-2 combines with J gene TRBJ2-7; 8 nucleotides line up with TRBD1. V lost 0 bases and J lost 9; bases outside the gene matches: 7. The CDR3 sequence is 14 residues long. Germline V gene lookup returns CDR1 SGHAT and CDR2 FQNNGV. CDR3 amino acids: CASSLDLGQGPQYF. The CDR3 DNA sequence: TGTGCCAGCAGCTTAGATCTTGGACAGGGTCCGCAGTACTTC.

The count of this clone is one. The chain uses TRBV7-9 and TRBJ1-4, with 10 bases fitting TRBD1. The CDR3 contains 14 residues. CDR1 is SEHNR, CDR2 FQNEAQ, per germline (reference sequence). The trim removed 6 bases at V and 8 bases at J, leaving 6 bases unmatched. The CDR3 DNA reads TGTGCCAGCAGGTACGGGACAGGGGAAGAAAAACTGTTTTTT. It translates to CASRYGTGEEKLFF.

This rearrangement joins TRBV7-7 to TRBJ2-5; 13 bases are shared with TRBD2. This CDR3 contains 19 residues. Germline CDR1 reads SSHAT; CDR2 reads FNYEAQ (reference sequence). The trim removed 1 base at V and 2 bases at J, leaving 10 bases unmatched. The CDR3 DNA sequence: TGTGCCAGCAGCTTAGGACTAGCGGGGGGCCTGTCTGGGCAAGAGACCCAGTACTTC. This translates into CASSLGLAGGLSGQETQYF.